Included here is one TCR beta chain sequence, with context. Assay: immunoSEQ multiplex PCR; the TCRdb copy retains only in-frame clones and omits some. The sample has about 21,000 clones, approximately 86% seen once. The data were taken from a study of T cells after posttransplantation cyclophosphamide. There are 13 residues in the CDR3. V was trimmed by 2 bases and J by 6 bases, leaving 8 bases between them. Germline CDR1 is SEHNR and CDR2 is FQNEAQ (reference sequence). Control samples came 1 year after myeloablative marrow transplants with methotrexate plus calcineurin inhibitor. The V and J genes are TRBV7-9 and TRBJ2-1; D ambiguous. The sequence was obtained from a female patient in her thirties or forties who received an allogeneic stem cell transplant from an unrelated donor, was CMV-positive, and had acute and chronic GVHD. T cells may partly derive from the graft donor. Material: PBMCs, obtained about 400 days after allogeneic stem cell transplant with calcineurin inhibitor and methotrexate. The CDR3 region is CASSLSLGNEQFF. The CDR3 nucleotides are TGTGCCAGCAGCTTATCCCTAGGCAATGAGCAGTTCTTC.